This T cell receptor beta chain emerged from a study of technical replicates of blood from a few donors (dated by TCRdb to about 2017). Receptors were amplified or captured by the immunoSEQ multiplex PCR assay. The table was pulled from immuneACCESS by TCRdb, which kept in-frame rearrangements only. Such tables lose some clones; where checked, under half of the loss comes from unresolved V genes, and the rest has no known cause. Across this sample there are approximately 81,000 clones, with approximately 94% seen only once. The ten largest make up under 0.4% of the sample. V loses 0 bases of germline sequence and J loses 12 bases, and the interval between the two ends is 21 bases. Taken from the germline V gene, the CDR1 and CDR2 loops are SGDLS and YYNGEE. Its CDR3 holds 16 amino acids, cysteine through phenylalanine. CDR3 DNA only is kept here, 48 bases in frame from base 1. This clone showed up just a few times. Its specific antigen is unknown. The record has no base qualities; no much larger clone is one base away.

The V gene is TRBV9 and the J gene is TRBJ1-4; possibly the D gene is TRBD1, per 5 matching bases. Sequencing was performed on T cells isolated from PBMCs. The receptor was isolated from a human donor in good health. The CDR3 amino acid sequence is: CASSVESSYRGEELFF. DNA sequence: TGTGCCAGCAGCGTAGAGTCTAGTTATCGGGGGGAGGAACTGTTTTTT. The CDR3 plus the reference TRBV9 and TRBJ1-4 genes for the other parts give the full variable domain: DSGVTQTPKHLITATGQRVTLRCSPRSGDLSVYWYQQSLDQGLQFLIQYYNGEERAKGNILERFSAQQFPDLHSELNLSSLELGDSALYFCASSVESSYRGEELFFGSGTQLSVL.